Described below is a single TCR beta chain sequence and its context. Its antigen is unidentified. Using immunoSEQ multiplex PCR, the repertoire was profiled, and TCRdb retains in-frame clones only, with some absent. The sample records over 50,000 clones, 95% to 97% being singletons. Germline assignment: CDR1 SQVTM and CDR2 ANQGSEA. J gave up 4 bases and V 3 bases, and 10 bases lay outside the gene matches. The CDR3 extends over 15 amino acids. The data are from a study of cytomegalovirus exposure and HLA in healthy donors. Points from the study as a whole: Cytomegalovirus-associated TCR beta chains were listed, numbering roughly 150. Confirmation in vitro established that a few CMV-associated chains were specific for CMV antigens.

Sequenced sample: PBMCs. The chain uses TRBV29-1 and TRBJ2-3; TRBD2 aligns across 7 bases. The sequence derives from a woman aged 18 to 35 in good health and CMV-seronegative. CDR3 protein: CSVDGGSHSPDTQYF. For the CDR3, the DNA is TGCAGCGTTGACGGCGGGAGCCACAGTCCAGATACGCAGTATTTT.